What follows are 19 T cell receptor beta chains derived from one specimen sequenced in a study of spatial heterogeneity in lung cancer (dated by TCRdb to the late 2010s). Library generation was performed with 5' RACE. The run used a NextSeq 500. In TCRdb, the public reads were trimmed at Q25 with fastp and aligned with MiXCR, with productive beta chains retained. Duplicate CDR3 protein sequences are folded into a single record with the most common DNA and genes. This sample has tens of thousands of distinct CDR3 sequences in its table, and roughly an eighth of those were observed once. Of the sample, about 57% falls within the top ten clones. The time point label, read with the paper, signifies: sample taken at primary tumor resection. TCR sequencing used whole RNA extracted from tumor and nontumor lung tissue, or from cryopreserved PBMC samples, without cell sorting. The sample here was PBMCs, taken at surgery. Receptors originate from a male donor with early-stage non-small cell lung cancer.

This clonotype was detected ten times or more. This chain connects TRBV6-1 to TRBJ1-1; D is ambiguous. Looked up from germline, CDR1 is MNHNS and CDR2 is SASEGT. V was clipped by 0 bases and J by 4 bases, with 9 bases between them. The CDR3 spans 14 residues. The CDR3 nucleotides are TGTGCCAGCAGTGAAGCTGAATTTTTCACTGAAGCTTTCTTT. The encoded protein is CASSEAEFFTEAFF.

This clonotype rates as medium-sized. The V and J genes are TRBV4-3 and TRBJ1-5, with D tentatively TRBD1 (5 bases). Per germline, CDR1 LGHNA and CDR2 YSLEER. V lost 0 bases to trimming and J lost 4 bases, with 13 bases between them. The CDR3 length is 16 residues. The CDR3 is CASSQDLQGMNQPQHF. The CDR3 DNA reads TGCGCCAGCAGCCAAGATTTGCAGGGTATGAATCAGCCCCAGCATTTT.

This clonotype came up a few times. This sequence joins TRBV14 and TRBJ1-2; D call uncertain. CDR1 and CDR2 from the germline V gene are SGHDN and FVKESK. V was shortened by 0 bases and J by 4 bases, with 12 bases between the two germline ends. This CDR3 has 15 amino acids. The CDR3, as DNA: TGTGCCAGCAGCCAAGATCTGGGAAAAACCTATGGCTACACCTTC. The encoded protein is CASSQDLGKTYGYTF.

This clonotype was counted many times. The genes are TRBV6-4 and TRBJ2-3; the D gene is possibly TRBD2 (6 bases). Trimming removed 0 bases from V and 1 base from J, with 11 bases in between. Looked up from germline, CDR1 is MRHNA and CDR2 is SNTAGT. The CDR3 totals 16 residues. The DNA for the CDR3 is TGTGCCAGCAGTGACTCGAAGGCTAGCGGCACAGATACGCAGTATTTT. It yields the protein CASSDSKASGTDTQYF.

This clonotype was recorded many times. V gene TRBV9 combines with J gene TRBJ2-5; TRBD2 might be the D (5 bases). V lost 4 bases and J 2 bases, leaving 18 bases between the germline ends. CDR1 is SGDLS, CDR2 YYNGEE, per germline. This CDR3 contains 16 residues. CDR3 residues: CASSPDLDFLQETQYF. The CDR3 DNA is TGTGCCAGCAGCCCCGATCTGGACTTCCTTCAAGAGACCCAGTACTTC.

The sample holds a few counts of this clonotype. This chain joins TRBV5-1 and TRBJ2-5, with 7 bases fitting TRBD1. Trimming cost V 0 bases and J 1 base; bases outside gene matches: 12. The CDR3 sequence is 18 residues long. CDR1 SGHRS and CDR2 YFSETQ come from the germline V gene. CDR3 loop: CASSLAAPGQQLQETQYF. The DNA for the CDR3 is TGCGCCAGCAGCTTGGCCGCTCCGGGACAGCAGCTCCAAGAGACCCAGTACTTC.

This clonotype was seen at least ten times. The V gene is TRBV3-1, the J gene TRBJ1-1; perhaps TRBD1 as D (5 bases). The CDR3 has 16 residues. V gave up 2 bases and J gave up 4 bases, with 17 bases separating them. The V gene's germline CDR1 is LGHDT and CDR2 YNNKEL (reference sequence). In nucleotides, the CDR3 is TGTGCCAGCAGCCAATCTGCCCAGGGAGGCGTCACTGAAGCTTTCTTT. It yields the protein CASSQSAQGGVTEAFF.

V and J are TRBV5-1 and TRBJ2-1, with unresolved D. Trimming left V 0 bases short and J 5 bases short, with 6 bases between. The CDR3 totals 13 residues. Germline V gives CDR1 SGHRS, CDR2 YFSETQ. The CDR3 is CASSLEPDNEQFF. CDR3 sequence (DNA): TGCGCCAGCAGCTTGGAACCTGACAATGAGCAGTTCTTC.

A few counts support this clonotype. Written as DNA, the CDR3 is TGCGCCAGCAGCTTGGTTGTGGACTCCTACGAGCAGTACTTC. This encodes CASSLVVDSYEQYF. The chain has TRBV5-1 and TRBJ2-7, with no clear D. The CDR3 spans 14 residues. Between the trimmed V and J ends, which lost 0 bases and 0 bases, there was a span of 7 bases. Germline CDR1 SGHRS, CDR2 YFSETQ.

The table lists this clonotype with many counts. V gene TRBV5-1 combines with J gene TRBJ1-1; no clear D. V shed 2 bases and J shed 1 base, with 6 bases lying between them. This CDR3 has 13 residues. CDR1 SGHRS and CDR2 YFSETQ come from the germline V gene. The CDR3 DNA follows: TGCGCCAGCAGCTTTAACAGGAACACTGAAGCTTTCTTT. It codes for CASSFNRNTEAFF.

This clonotype was counted between two and nine times. The chain uses TRBV4-1 and TRBJ1-2; tentative D call: TRBD1 (6 bases). There are 14 residues in the CDR3. Looked up from germline, CDR1 is MGHRA and CDR2 is YSYEKL. V lost 0 bases, J lost 5 bases, and 10 bases lay in between. DNA for the CDR3: TGCGCCAGCAGCCAAGAAAGCCAGGGGTATGGCTACACCTTC. Protein: CASSQESQGYGYTF.

The table lists this clonotype with a few counts. The J gene is TRBJ2-3, the V gene TRBV29-1, with no clear D. V was cut by 0 bases and J by 6 bases, with 7 bases left in between. CDR1 SQVTM and CDR2 ANQGSEA come from the germline V gene. There are 12 residues in the CDR3. The CDR3 sequence: CSVEDGSDTQYF. In DNA, the CDR3 is TGCAGCGTTGAAGACGGCTCGGATACGCAGTATTTT.

This clonotype appeared many times. The J gene is TRBJ2-5, the V gene TRBV5-5, with D unclear. Germline lookup yields CDR1 SGHKS and CDR2 YYEKEE (reference sequence). The CDR3 contains 13 residues. Trimming shortened V by 0 bases and J by 5 bases, and 8 bases separated the two germline ends. CDR3 residues: CASSLGAAETQYF. CDR3 sequence (DNA): TGTGCCAGCAGCTTGGGGGCCGCGGAGACCCAGTACTTC.

The gene calls are TRBV18 and TRBJ1-1; D remains ambiguous. The CDR3 has 12 amino acids. Germline V gene sequence: CDR1 KGHSH, CDR2 LQKENI. Trimming shortened V by 2 bases and J by 5 bases, and 6 bases separated the two germline ends. As DNA, the CDR3 is TGTGCCAGCTCACCAAGCCGAACTGAAGCTTTCTTT. Translation: CASSPSRTEAFF.

This clonotype has a count of ten or more. The chain links TRBV9 to TRBJ2-2, with D possibly being TRBD2 (6 bases). V shed 0 bases and J shed 0 bases, with 9 bases lying between them. This CDR3 contains 16 residues. Germline CDR1 is SGDLS and CDR2 is YYNGEE. The CDR3 coding sequence is TGTGCCAGCAGCGTAGGGCGCGGGACGAACACCGGGGAGCTGTTTTTT. Its protein is CASSVGRGTNTGELFF.

The sample holds many counts of this clonotype. The chain carries TRBV20-1 and TRBJ2-7, with 8 bases aligning to TRBD2. CDR1 is DFQATT, CDR2 SNEGSKA, per germline (reference sequence). Germline trimming cut 0 bases from V and 0 bases from J; bases unmatched to any gene: 4. This CDR3 has 15 amino acids. CDR3 DNA: TGCAGTGCTAGAGATCTGCGGGAGGCCTCCTACGAGCAGTACTTC. Its translation is CSARDLREASYEQYF.

Many counts were recorded for this clonotype. The V call is TRBV18, the J call TRBJ2-2; weak D call: TRBD2 (6 bases). This CDR3 contains 14 residues. CDR1 and CDR2 from the germline V gene are KGHSH and LQKENI. Between the trimmed V and J ends, which lost 1 base and 6 bases, there was a span of 9 bases. The CDR3 spells CASSPRGDAGELFF. For the CDR3, the DNA is TGTGCCAGCTCACCACGGGGGGACGCCGGGGAGCTGTTTTTT.

A few counts support this clonotype. The chain has TRBV6-5 and TRBJ1-1, with D possibly matching TRBD1 (5 bases). This CDR3 comprises 11 residues. V gave up 4 bases and J gave up 8 bases, with 8 bases separating them. Germline V gene data show CDR1 as MNHEY and CDR2 as SVGAGI. As DNA, the CDR3 is TGTGCCAGCAGTTCCCGGGACGAAGCTTTCTTT. It codes for CASSSRDEAFF.

This clonotype was detected ten times or more. V and J are TRBV5-1 and TRBJ1-2; no definite D call. This CDR3 is 14 amino acids long. Germline-derived CDR1 and CDR2 are SGHRS and YFSETQ. The germline V and J ends were trimmed by 0 bases and 2 bases, with 8 bases remaining between them. The CDR3 is CASSLESPNYGYTF. The CDR3 DNA is TGCGCCAGCAGCTTGGAGTCCCCGAACTATGGCTACACCTTC.